The 30 T cell receptor beta chains listed next were all sequenced from one sample in a study of blood T cell repertoires in COVID-19. Using immunoSEQ multiplex PCR, the repertoire was profiled, and TCRdb retains in-frame clones only, with some absent. This table holds fewer than 95,000 clones, 88% found once. Sequenced sample: peripheral blood. The receptors here all came from a man aged 55-75 years with acute or convalescent COVID-19.

This clone occurred once. V usage is TRBV27 and J usage is TRBJ2-2, with a weak D call TRBD1 (6 bases). Germline V gene sequence: CDR1 MNHEY, CDR2 SMNVEV (reference sequence). The CDR3 sequence is 12 residues long. The V and J ends lost 4 bases and 6 bases respectively, with 6 bases between them. This chain's CDR3 is CASSWGPGELFF. The DNA for the CDR3 is TGTGCCAGCAGTTGGGGGCCCGGGGAGCTGTTTTTT.

The chain links TRBV10-3 to TRBJ1-1; 7 nucleotides align to TRBD1. V gave up 8 bases and J gave up 8 bases; unmatched junction bases: 5. Germline V gene sequence: CDR1 ENHRY, CDR2 SYGVKD. The CDR3 runs 11 residues. The CDR3 bases are TGTGCCATCGGGGCAGGGGGGGAAGCTTTCTTT. Amino acid sequence: CAIGAGGEAFF.

The rearrangement links TRBV27 to TRBJ1-5, with 8 bases identical to TRBD1. This CDR3 is 16 amino acids long. Trimming at V came to 7 bases and at J to 4 bases, leaving 12 bases not matched to a gene. Per germline, CDR1 MNHEY and CDR2 SMNVEV (reference sequence). CDR3 loop: CASTSGTRTGNQPQHF. In DNA form, the CDR3 reads TGTGCCAGCACTTCGGGCACCCGGACAGGGAATCAGCCCCAGCATTTT.

The chain links TRBV5-6 to TRBJ2-7; TRBD1 agrees at 11 bases. CDR1 SGHDT and CDR2 YYEEEE come from the germline V gene. V shed 1 base, J shed 2 bases, and the junction held 5 bases outside the gene matches. CDR3 length equals 16 residues. The DNA for the CDR3 is TGTGCCAGCAGCTTGCTGCCGGGACAGGGGGCCTACGAGCAGTACTTC. It encodes CASSLLPGQGAYEQYF.

CDR3 loop: CAISESISGQGAETQYF. Written as DNA, the CDR3 is TGTGCCATCAGTGAGTCGATATCGGGACAGGGTGCAGAGACCCAGTACTTC. The chain is built from TRBV10-3 and TRBJ2-5; 9 bases map to TRBD1. Germline V gene lookup returns CDR1 ENHRY and CDR2 SYGVKD. CDR3 length: 17 residues. V shed 0 bases and J 4 bases; nucleotides not matched to a gene: 9.

This clone occurred once. This sequence joins TRBV24-1 and TRBJ2-7, with D possibly matching TRBD2 (5 bases). The germline V gene has CDR1 KGHDR and CDR2 SFDVKD. CDR3 length equals 13 residues. Trimming cost V 3 bases and J 1 base, with 6 bases left between them. The CDR3 here is CATSDPGSYEQYF. DNA of the CDR3: TGTGCCACCAGTGATCCGGGATCCTACGAGCAGTACTTC.

V usage is TRBV10-3 and J usage is TRBJ2-1, with TRBD2 matching over 11 bases. The CDR3 totals 16 residues. V shed 4 bases, J shed 5 bases, and the junction held 7 bases outside the gene matches. Germline CDR1 is ENHRY and CDR2 is SYGVKD. DNA for the CDR3: TGTGCCATCAGTGGGGTAGTGACTAGCGGGGACAATGAGCAGTTCTTC. Translated, it gives CAISGVVTSGDNEQFF.

The chain carries TRBV19 and TRBJ1-2; perhaps TRBD1 as D (5 bases). This CDR3 region has 16 residues. Germline CDR1 reads LNHDA; CDR2 reads SQIVND (reference sequence). Trimming pared 5 bases from V and 0 bases from J, leaving 16 bases between. CDR3 sequence reads: CASSSQRGGSNYGYTF. The CDR3 nucleotides are TGTGCCAGTAGTTCCCAAAGGGGAGGCTCTAACTATGGCTACACCTTC.

The chain carries TRBV7-9 and TRBJ2-5, with 14 bases identical to TRBD2. Unmatched junction bases numbered 10, after V lost 5 bases and J lost 5 bases. The CDR3 contains 17 residues. Germline V CDR1 and CDR2: SEHNR, FQNEAQ (reference sequence). CDR3 coding DNA: TGTGCCAGCAGCCCGACTAGCGGGAGGGGATCTATGGAGACCCAGTACTTC. Encoded protein: CASSPTSGRGSMETQYF.

This clone is a singleton in its sample. The J gene is TRBJ1-5, the V gene TRBV18, with 10 bases aligning to TRBD1. Unmatched junction bases numbered 4, after V lost 5 bases and J lost 6 bases. Germline CDR1 KGHSH, CDR2 LQKENI. CDR3 length: 14 amino acids. CDR3 residues: CASSSGQGGQPQHF. The CDR3 DNA sequence: TGTGCCAGCTCATCTGGACAGGGGGGTCAGCCCCAGCATTTT.

The table lists this clone with a few counts. The chain employs TRBV5-6 and TRBJ1-1; D is undetermined. Trimming took 1 base from V and 6 from J, leaving 13 bases between them. Germline loops: CDR1 SGHDT, CDR2 YYEEEE. The CDR3 sequence is 14 residues long. The CDR3 is CASSLQTVLPEAFF. As DNA, the CDR3 is TGTGCCAGCAGCTTGCAGACTGTGCTACCTGAAGCTTTCTTT.

In its sample, this clone was seen once. The chain couples TRBV29-1 to TRBJ2-7; 11 bases agree with TRBD1. The ends lost 4 bases at V and 3 bases at J; junction bases unmatched: 2. This CDR3 region has 13 residues. Germline lookup yields CDR1 SQVTM and CDR2 ANQGSEA. CDR3: CSVAGTGGYEQYF. CDR3 nucleotide sequence: TGCAGCGTTGCCGGGACAGGGGGCTACGAGCAGTACTTC.

This chain uses TRBV29-1 with TRBJ2-7; 8 positions match TRBD1. The germline gives CDR1 SQVTM, CDR2 ANQGSEA. With V trimmed by 5 bases and J by 7 bases, 7 bases remained unmatched. This CDR3 spans 12 amino acids. The CDR3 nucleotides are TGCAGCGTTCGCCAGGGGGCTGCTGAGCAGTACTTC. It encodes CSVRQGAAEQYF.

The chain employs TRBV5-1 and TRBJ2-2, with TRBD1 identical over 10 bases. J was trimmed by 7 bases and V by 4 bases; bases with no gene match: 7. The CDR3 covers 15 residues. Germline V lookup: CDR1 SGHRS, CDR2 YFSETQ. This chain's CDR3 is CASSPRQGADGELFF. For the CDR3, the DNA is TGCGCCAGCAGCCCTAGACAGGGGGCGGACGGGGAGCTGTTTTTT.

The V call is TRBV5-4, the J call TRBJ2-7; tentatively, D is TRBD1 (6 bases). CDR3 size: 15 residues. Germline V lookup: CDR1 SGHNT, CDR2 YYREEE (reference sequence). V shed 0 bases and J shed 3 bases, with 13 bases lying between them. Here the CDR3 reads CASSLGQAELYEQYF. The CDR3 nucleotides are TGTGCCAGCAGCTTGGGACAGGCCGAGCTCTACGAGCAGTACTTC.

This clone came up a few times. The chain is built from TRBV2 and TRBJ1-2; D remains ambiguous. Germline V gene data show CDR1 as SNHLY and CDR2 as FYNNEI. The V gene lost 6 bases and the J gene lost 7 bases, with 12 bases spanning the gap. The CDR3 runs to 12 residues. The DNA of the CDR3 is TGTGCCAGCAGCTATACGACGGGTGGCTACACCTTC. Translated, it gives CASSYTTGGYTF. Filled out from reference TRBV2 and TRBJ1-2, the complete variable domain reads EPEVTQTPSHQVTQMGQEVILRCVPISNHLYFYWYRQILGQKVEFLVSFYNNEISEKSEIFDDQFSVERPDGSNFTLKIRSTKLEDSAMYFCASSYTTGGYTFGSGTRLTVV.

The V and J genes are TRBV19 and TRBJ1-1, with 11 bases identical to TRBD1. Germline CDR1 and CDR2: LNHDA and SQIVND (reference sequence). This CDR3 has 17 amino acids. The V segment lost 3 bases and the J segment 1 base; nucleotides outside the gene matches: 7. The CDR3 DNA is TGTGCCAGTAGTATGGTGGACAGGGGGCTCGAGAACACTGAAGCTTTCTTT. Its protein is CASSMVDRGLENTEAFF.

The rearrangement uses TRBV5-6 and TRBJ2-2; no firm D call. V gave up 4 bases and J gave up 7 bases, with 17 bases separating them. Germline CDR1 SGHDT, CDR2 YYEEEE. This CDR3 contains 15 residues. DNA for the CDR3: TGTGCCAGCAGCAATCTAAGTTTGCGTAGCGGGGAGCTGTTTTTT. Protein product: CASSNLSLRSGELFF. Drawing the rest from reference TRBV5-6 and TRBJ2-2, the complete variable domain is DAGVTQSPTHLIKTRGQQVTLRCSPKSGHDTVSWYQQALGQGPQFIFQYYEEEERQRGNFPDRFSGHQFPNYSSELNVNALLLGDSALYLCASSNLSLRSGELFFGEGSRLTVL.

The chain uses TRBV9 and TRBJ2-7; D is possibly TRBD2 (7 bases). Germline CDR1 is SGDLS and CDR2 is YYNGEE. With 4 bases removed from V and 6 bases from J, the gap between germline ends came to 11 bases. There are 12 residues in the CDR3. The CDR3 region is CASSWEGGEQYF. The DNA of the CDR3 is TGTGCCAGCAGCTGGGAGGGGGGCGAGCAGTACTTC.

This rearrangement joins TRBV18 to TRBJ1-1; TRBD1 is a possible D gene (6 bases). The V end was cut by 3 bases, the J end by 1 base, with 9 bases between. Per germline, CDR1 KGHSH and CDR2 LQKENI. CDR3 length equals 14 residues. The CDR3 nucleotides are TGTGCCAGCTCACCTAGGACAGCGAACACTGAAGCTTTCTTT. Translating it yields CASSPRTANTEAFF.

This chain uses TRBV29-1 with TRBJ2-3; D possibly corresponds to TRBD2 (5 bases). V lost 6 bases to trimming and J lost 0 bases, with 16 bases between them. This CDR3 comprises 15 residues. Germline V gene data show CDR1 as SQVTM and CDR2 as ANQGSEA. CDR3 nucleotide sequence: TGCAGCGTCGACCCGGGGAGTCCTAGCACAGATACGCAGTATTTT. Translated: CSVDPGSPSTDTQYF.

The CDR3 nucleotides read TGTGCCAGCAGTAGCGGGGGTCGGACTCAGCCCCAGCATTTT. Amino acid sequence: CASSSGGRTQPQHF. The chain has TRBV5-6 and TRBJ1-5, with a possible D match to TRBD1 (5 bases). V shed 5 bases and J shed 6 bases, with 15 bases lying between them. The length of the CDR3 is 14 residues. Germline CDR1 is SGHDT and CDR2 is YYEEEE. The whole variable domain, remainder taken from reference TRBV5-6 and TRBJ1-5, is DAGVTQSPTHLIKTRGQQVTLRCSPKSGHDTVSWYQQALGQGPQFIFQYYEEEERQRGNFPDRFSGHQFPNYSSELNVNALLLGDSALYLCASSSGGRTQPQHFGDGTRLSIL.

V gene TRBV5-1 combines with J gene TRBJ1-5; D is perhaps TRBD1 (5 bases). Germline V CDR1 and CDR2: SGHRS, YFSETQ. The germline V and J ends were trimmed by 5 bases and 5 bases, with 11 bases remaining between them. The CDR3 runs 13 residues. This chain's CDR3 is CASRKAGDQPQHF. CDR3 nucleotide sequence: TGCGCCAGCAGAAAAGCGGGGGATCAGCCCCAGCATTTT.

The chain uses TRBV11-1 and TRBJ2-5, with 7 nucleotides matching TRBD1. The J segment lost 4 bases and the V segment lost 4 bases, leaving 3 bases of the junction unmatched. Germline V gives CDR1 SGHAT, CDR2 FQDESV (reference sequence). CDR3 size: 13 residues. The CDR3 is CASSSGQRETQYF. Here the CDR3 DNA reads TGTGCCAGCAGCTCGGGACAGAGAGAGACCCAGTACTTC.

The rearrangement links TRBV5-3 to TRBJ1-6, with TRBD1 identical over 7 bases. TRBV5-3 is an ORF for which the function is uncertain. The CDR3 length is 18 residues. Trimming removed 0 bases from V and 3 bases from J; junction bases left unmatched: 9. CDR3 region: CARSLELEGALYNSPLHF. The CDR3 nucleotides read TGTGCCAGAAGCTTGGAGCTTGAGGGGGCGCTCTATAATTCACCCCTCCACTTT.

The V call is TRBV3-1 (or the pseudogene TRBV3-2), the J call TRBJ2-1, with 15 positions matching TRBD2. Germline CDR1 is LGHDT and CDR2 is YNNKEL (reference sequence). There are 19 residues in the CDR3. V was clipped by 3 bases and J by 8 bases; unmatched bases: 14. The CDR3 protein is CASSQGANRGLAGGHEQFF. The CDR3 DNA sequence: TGTGCCAGCAGCCAGGGGGCCAATAGGGGACTAGCGGGGGGCCATGAGCAGTTCTTC.

The chain uses TRBV20-1 and TRBJ1-1; TRBD1 might be the D (6 bases). The V and J ends lost 6 bases and 6 bases respectively, with 11 bases between them. CDR1 is DFQATT, CDR2 SNEGSKA, per germline (reference sequence). The CDR3 is 11 residues long. The CDR3 loop is CSALGTPEAFF. CDR3 nucleotide sequence: TGCAGTGCCTTAGGGACACCTGAAGCTTTCTTT.

A single count supports this clone. The V gene is TRBV11-2, the J gene TRBJ2-5, with 8 positions matching TRBD2. CDR3 length: 15 amino acids. CDR1 is SGHAT and CDR2 is FQNNGV in the germline V gene. Losses at the gene ends were 4 bases for V and 4 bases for J; bases not matched to a gene: 8. Here the CDR3 reads CASSSGLGLTETQYF. In DNA, the CDR3 is TGTGCCAGCAGCTCGGGACTAGGGCTAACAGAGACCCAGTACTTC.

The rearrangement links TRBV5-1 to TRBJ2-1; possibly TRBD2 for D (6 bases). V was pared by 2 bases and J by 7 bases, with 19 bases between. The CDR3 sequence is 16 residues long. Germline assignment: CDR1 SGHRS and CDR2 YFSETQ. The CDR3 spells CASSFPGRLAGNEQFF. CDR3 sequence (DNA): TGCGCCAGCAGCTTCCCGGGACGCTTGGCGGGGAATGAGCAGTTCTTC.

The chain joins TRBV7-9 to TRBJ1-5; 7 bases are a match to TRBD1. Germline CDR1 is SEHNR and CDR2 is FQNEAQ (reference sequence). This CDR3 spans 16 amino acids. V shed 1 base, J shed 2 bases, and the junction held 5 bases outside the gene matches. As DNA, the CDR3 is TGTGCCAGCAGCTTAGAGGGGGCGCTTGGCAATCAGCCCCAGCATTTT. Translated, it gives CASSLEGALGNQPQHF.